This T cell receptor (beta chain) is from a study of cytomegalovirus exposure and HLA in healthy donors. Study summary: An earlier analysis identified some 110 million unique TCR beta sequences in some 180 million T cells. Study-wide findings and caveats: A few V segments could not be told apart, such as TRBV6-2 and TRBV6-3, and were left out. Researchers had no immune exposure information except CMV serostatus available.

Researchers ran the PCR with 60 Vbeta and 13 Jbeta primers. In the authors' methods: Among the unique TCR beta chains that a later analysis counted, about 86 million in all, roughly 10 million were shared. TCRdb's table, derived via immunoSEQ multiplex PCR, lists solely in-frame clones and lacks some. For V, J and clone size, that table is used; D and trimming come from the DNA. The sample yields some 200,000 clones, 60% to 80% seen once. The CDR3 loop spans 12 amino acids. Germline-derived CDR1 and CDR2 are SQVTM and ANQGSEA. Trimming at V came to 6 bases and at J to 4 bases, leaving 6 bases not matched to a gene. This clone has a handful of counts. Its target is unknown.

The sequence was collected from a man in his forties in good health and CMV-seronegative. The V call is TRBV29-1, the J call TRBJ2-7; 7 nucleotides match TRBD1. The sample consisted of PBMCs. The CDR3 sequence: CSVRDSRYEQYF. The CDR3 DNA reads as TGCAGCGTCCGGGACAGCAGATACGAGCAGTACTTC.